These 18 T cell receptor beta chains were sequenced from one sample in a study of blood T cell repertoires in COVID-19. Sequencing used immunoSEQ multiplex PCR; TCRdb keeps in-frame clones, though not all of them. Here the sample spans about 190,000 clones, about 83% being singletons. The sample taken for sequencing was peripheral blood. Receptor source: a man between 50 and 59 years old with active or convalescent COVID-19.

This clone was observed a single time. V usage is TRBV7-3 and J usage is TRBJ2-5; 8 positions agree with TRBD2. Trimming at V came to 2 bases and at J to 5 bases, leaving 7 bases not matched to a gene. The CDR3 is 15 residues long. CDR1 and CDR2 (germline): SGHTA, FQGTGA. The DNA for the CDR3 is TGTGCCAGCAGCTTATCCGGGAGGGCCGAGGAGACCCAGTACTTC. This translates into CASSLSGRAEETQYF.

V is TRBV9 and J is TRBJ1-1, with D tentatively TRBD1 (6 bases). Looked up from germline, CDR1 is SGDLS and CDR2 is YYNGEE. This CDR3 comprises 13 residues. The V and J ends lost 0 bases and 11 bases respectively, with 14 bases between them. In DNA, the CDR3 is TGTGCCAGCAGCGTAGCATCGGACAGTAGGGCTTTCTTT. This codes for CASSVASDSRAFF.

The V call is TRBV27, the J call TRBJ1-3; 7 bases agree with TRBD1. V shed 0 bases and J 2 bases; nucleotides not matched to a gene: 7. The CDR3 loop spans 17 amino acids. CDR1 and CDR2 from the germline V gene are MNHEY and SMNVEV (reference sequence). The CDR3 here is CASSLSDREKAGNTIYF. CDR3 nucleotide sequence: TGTGCCAGCAGTTTATCAGACAGGGAAAAAGCTGGAAACACCATATATTTT.

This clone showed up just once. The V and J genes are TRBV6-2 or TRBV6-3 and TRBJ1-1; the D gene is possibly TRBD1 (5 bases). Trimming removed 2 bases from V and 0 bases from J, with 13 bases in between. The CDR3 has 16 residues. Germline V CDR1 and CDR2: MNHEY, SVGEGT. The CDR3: CASSYRGSPMNTEAFF. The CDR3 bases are TGTGCCAGCAGTTACCGGGGGTCCCCCATGAACACTGAAGCTTTCTTT.

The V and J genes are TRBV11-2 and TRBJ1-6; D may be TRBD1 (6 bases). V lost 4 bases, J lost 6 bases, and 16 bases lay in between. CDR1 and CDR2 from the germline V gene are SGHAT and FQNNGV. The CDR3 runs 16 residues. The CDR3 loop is CASSYLQGTSNSPLHF. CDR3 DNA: TGTGCCAGCAGCTACCTACAGGGTACAAGTAATTCACCCCTCCACTTT.

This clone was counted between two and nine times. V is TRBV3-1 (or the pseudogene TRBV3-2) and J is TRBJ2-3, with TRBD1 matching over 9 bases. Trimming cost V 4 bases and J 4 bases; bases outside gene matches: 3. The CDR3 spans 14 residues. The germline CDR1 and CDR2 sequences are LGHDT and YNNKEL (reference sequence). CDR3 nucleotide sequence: TGTGCCAGCAGCCTGGGACAGGGCGCAGATACGCAGTATTTT. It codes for CASSLGQGADTQYF.

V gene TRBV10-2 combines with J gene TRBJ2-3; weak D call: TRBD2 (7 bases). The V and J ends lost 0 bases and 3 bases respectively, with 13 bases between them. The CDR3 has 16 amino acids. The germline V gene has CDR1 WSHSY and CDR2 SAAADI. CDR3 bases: TGCGCCAGCAGTGAGTCGCCGGGGGGCCTGACAGATACGCAGTATTTT. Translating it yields CASSESPGGLTDTQYF.

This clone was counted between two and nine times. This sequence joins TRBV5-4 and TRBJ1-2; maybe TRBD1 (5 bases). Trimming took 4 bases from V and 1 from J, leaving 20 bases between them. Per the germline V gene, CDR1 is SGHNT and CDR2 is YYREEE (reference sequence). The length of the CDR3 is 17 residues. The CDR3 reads CASSGDRITLVNYGYTF. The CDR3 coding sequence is TGTGCCAGCAGCGGAGACAGAATTACCCTTGTTAACTATGGCTACACCTTC.

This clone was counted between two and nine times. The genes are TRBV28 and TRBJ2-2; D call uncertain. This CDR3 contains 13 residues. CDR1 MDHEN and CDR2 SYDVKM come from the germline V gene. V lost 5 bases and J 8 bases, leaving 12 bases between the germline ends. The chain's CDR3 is CASSPHVVGELFF. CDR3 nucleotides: TGTGCCAGCAGTCCACACGTGGTAGGGGAGCTGTTTTTT.

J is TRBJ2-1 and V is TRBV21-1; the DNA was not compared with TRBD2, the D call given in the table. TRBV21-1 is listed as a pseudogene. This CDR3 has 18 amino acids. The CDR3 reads CASSCGRLAGTFENEQFF. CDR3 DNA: TGTGCCAGCAGTTGCGGGCGACTAGCGGGGACCTTTGAGAATGAGCAGTTCTTC.

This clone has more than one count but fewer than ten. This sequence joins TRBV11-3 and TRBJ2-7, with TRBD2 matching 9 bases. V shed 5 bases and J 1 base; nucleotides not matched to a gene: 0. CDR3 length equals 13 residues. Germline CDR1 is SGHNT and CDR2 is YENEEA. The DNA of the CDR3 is TGTGCCAGCAGCAGCGGGGGGTCCTACGAGCAGTACTTC. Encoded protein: CASSSGGSYEQYF.

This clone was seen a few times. The CDR3 nucleotides read TGTGCCAGTAGTCAACAGGGTTTCGAGCTGTTTTTT. Amino acids: CASSQQGFELFF. J is TRBJ2-2 and V is TRBV19, with a weak D call TRBD1 (6 bases). In germline, CDR1 is LNHDA, CDR2 SQIVND (reference sequence). The CDR3 consists of 12 residues. V gave up 5 bases and J gave up 11 bases, with 12 bases separating them. Based on the CDR3 plus reference TRBV19 and TRBJ2-2, the full variable domain is DGGITQSPKYLFRKEGQNVTLSCEQNLNHDAMYWYRQDPGQGLRLIYYSQIVNDFQKGDIAEGYSVSREKKESFPLTVTSAQKNPTAFYLCASSQQGFELFFGEGSRLTVL.

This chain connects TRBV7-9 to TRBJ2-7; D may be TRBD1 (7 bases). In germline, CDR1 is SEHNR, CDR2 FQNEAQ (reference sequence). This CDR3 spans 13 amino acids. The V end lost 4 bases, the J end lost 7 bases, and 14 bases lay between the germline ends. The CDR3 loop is CASSSDRAGEQYF. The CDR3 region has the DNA TGTGCCAGCAGCTCTGACAGGGCGGGGGAGCAGTACTTC.

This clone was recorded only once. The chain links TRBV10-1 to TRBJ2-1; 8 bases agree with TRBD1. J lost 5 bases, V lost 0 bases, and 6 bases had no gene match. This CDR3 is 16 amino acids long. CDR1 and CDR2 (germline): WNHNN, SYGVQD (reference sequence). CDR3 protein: CASSESTGTGHNEQFF. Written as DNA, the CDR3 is TGCGCCAGCAGTGAGTCAACCGGGACAGGCCACAATGAGCAGTTCTTC.

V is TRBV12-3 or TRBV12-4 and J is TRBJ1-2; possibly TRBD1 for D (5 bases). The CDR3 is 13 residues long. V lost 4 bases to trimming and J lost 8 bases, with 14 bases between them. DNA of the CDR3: TGTGCCAGCAGTTACGGAGTCCGGGGGGGCTACACCTTC. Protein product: CASSYGVRGGYTF.

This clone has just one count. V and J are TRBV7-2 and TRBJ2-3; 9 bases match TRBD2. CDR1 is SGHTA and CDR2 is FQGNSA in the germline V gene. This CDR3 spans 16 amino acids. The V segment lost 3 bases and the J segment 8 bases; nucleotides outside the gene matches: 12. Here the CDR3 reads CASSLEASGVGGTQYF. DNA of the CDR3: TGTGCCAGCAGCTTGGAGGCTAGCGGGGTGGGGGGTACGCAGTATTTT. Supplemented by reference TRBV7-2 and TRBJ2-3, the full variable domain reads GAGVSQSPSNKVTEKGKDVELRCDPISGHTALYWYRQSLGQGLEFLIYFQGNSAPDKSGLPSDRFSAERTGGSVSTLTIQRTQQEDSAVYLCASSLEASGVGGTQYFGPGTRLTVL.

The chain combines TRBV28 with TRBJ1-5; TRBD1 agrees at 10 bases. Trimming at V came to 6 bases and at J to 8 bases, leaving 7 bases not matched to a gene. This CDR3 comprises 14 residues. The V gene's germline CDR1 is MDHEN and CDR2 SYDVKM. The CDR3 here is CASSNPGQGKPQHF. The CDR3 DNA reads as TGTGCCAGCAGCAATCCGGGACAGGGGAAGCCCCAGCATTTT.

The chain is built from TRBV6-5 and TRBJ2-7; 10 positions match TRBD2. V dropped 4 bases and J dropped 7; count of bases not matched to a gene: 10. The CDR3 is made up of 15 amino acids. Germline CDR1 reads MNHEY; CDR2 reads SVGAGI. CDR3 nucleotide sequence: TGTGCCAGCAGTTCCGCCCCACTAGCGGGAAAGGAGCAGTACTTC. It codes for CASSSAPLAGKEQYF.